The 7 T cell receptor beta chains in this list originate from one sample, sequenced in a study of beta chain features in type 1 diabetes. Study-wide results and caveats: Significant though moderate, a shortening of TCRB CDR3s appeared in all four CD4+ subsets of Type 1 diabetes patients.

Their target antigens are unknown. Expressed TCRB transcripts got sequenced, as all isolated RNA was reverse transcribed. Some clones are missing from TCRdb's copy, which holds only in-frame ones; the method was immunoSEQ multiplex PCR. The table has 300,000 or so clones, approximately 15% seen once. Sequencing was performed on naive CD4+ T cells from blood. The receptors derive from a woman in her late teens or twenties with type 1 diabetes.

This clone has a handful of counts. V is TRBV29-1 and J is TRBJ2-3; 11 positions agree with TRBD1. The germline V gene encodes CDR1 SQVTM and CDR2 ANQGSEA. CDR3 length: 14 amino acids. Trimming cost V 6 bases and J 6 bases; bases outside gene matches: 8. The CDR3 DNA sequence: TGCAGCGTCCGGGGGACAGGGGGTTCGGATACGCAGTATTTT. It is translated as CSVRGTGGSDTQYF.

The chain combines TRBV6-5 with TRBJ2-1, with TRBD2 matching 10 bases. Germline V CDR1 and CDR2: MNHEY, SVGAGI. Trimming cost V 6 bases and J 10 bases; bases outside gene matches: 6. The CDR3 is 13 amino acids. The chain's CDR3 is CASRAGGPREQFF. The CDR3 DNA follows: TGTGCCAGCAGAGCGGGAGGGCCACGGGAGCAGTTCTTC.

The J gene is TRBJ1-2, the V gene TRBV7-6; 8 bases line up with TRBD1. This CDR3 contains 16 residues. CDR1 is SGHVS and CDR2 is FNYEAQ in the germline V gene. V lost 1 base, J lost 4 bases, and 8 bases stayed unmatched. The CDR3 nucleotides read TGTGCCAGCAGCTTAGGGGACAGGAAATCTCCCTATGGCTACACCTTC. Protein product: CASSLGDRKSPYGYTF. Complete variable domain (other parts from reference TRBV7-6 and TRBJ1-2): GAGVSQSPRYKVTKRGQDVALRCDPISGHVSLYWYRQALGQGPEFLTYFNYEAQQDKSGLPNDRFSAERPEGSISTLTIQRTEQRDSAMYRCASSLGDRKSPYGYTFGSGTRLTVV.

The genes are TRBV11-2 and TRBJ2-5; 12 bases map to TRBD2. Germline V gives CDR1 SGHAT, CDR2 FQNNGV. The CDR3 contains 18 residues. J was trimmed by 4 bases and V by 1 base; bases with no gene match: 10. CDR3 residues: CASSLAVAASGRGETQYF. CDR3 sequence (DNA): TGTGCCAGCAGCTTAGCGGTTGCGGCTAGCGGGAGGGGAGAGACCCAGTACTTC.

There are a few counts of this clone. V usage is TRBV16 and J usage is TRBJ2-1; D remains unclear. CDR3 size: 15 residues. Germline CDR1 reads KGHSY; CDR2 reads FQNENV. The ends were cut back, 3 bases at V and 1 base at J, with 10 bases in the middle. This CDR3 reads CASSQWLVSYNEQFF. DNA of the CDR3: TGTGCCAGCAGCCAGTGGCTTGTGTCCTACAATGAGCAGTTCTTC.

This clone has just a few counts. The chain combines TRBV4-3 with TRBJ2-2; D is undetermined. The germline CDR1 and CDR2 sequences are LGHNA and YSLEER. This CDR3 spans 14 amino acids. The V end was cut by 0 bases, the J end by 9 bases, with 11 bases between. The CDR3 reads CASSQDLVRRELFF. The CDR3 DNA follows: TGCGCCAGCAGCCAAGATTTAGTCCGTCGGGAGCTGTTTTTT.

This clone was observed a handful of times. The V gene is TRBV5-1, the J gene TRBJ2-1; a possible D gene is TRBD1 (6 bases). The CDR3 has 16 amino acids. Trimming shortened V by 2 bases and J by 0 bases, and 12 bases separated the two germline ends. Germline-derived CDR1 and CDR2 are SGHRS and YFSETQ. CDR3 bases: TGCGCCAGCAGCTTCGGACAGTTGAGCTCCTACAATGAGCAGTTCTTC. This gives the protein CASSFGQLSSYNEQFF.